This is a list of T cell receptor beta chains from one sample in a study of blood T cell repertoires in COVID-19. The protocol was immunoSEQ multiplex PCR, while the TCRdb copy is restricted to in-frame clones and leaves out a portion. This table holds about 74,000 clones, roughly 83% found once. The sequenced sample was peripheral blood. These receptor sequences come from a man at least 80 years old with acute or convalescent COVID-19. The CDR3 runs from the conserved cysteine through the conserved F or W. A D gene is named only where the DNA matches it firmly. Clone size appears in some rows only: once, few, many, or a class for an expanded clone.

cdr3_nt | cdr3_aa | j_call | clone_size | d_call | v_call
TGTGCCAGCAGCGGAGTTTTAATAAACTCCTACAATGAGCAGTTCTTC | CASSGVLINSYNEQFF | TRBJ2-1 | . | . | TRBV25-1
TGTGCCAGCGCACCGACAGGGGCGAACACCGGGGAGCTGTTTTTT | CASAPTGANTGELFF | TRBJ2-2 | once | TRBD1 | TRBV18
TGCAGCGCGGGACTAGCGGGGACCTACAATGAGCAGTTCTTC | CSAGLAGTYNEQFF | TRBJ2-1 | . | TRBD2 | TRBV29-1
TGTGCCAGCAGTATGTATAGGACAGGGATGAACACTGAAGCTTTCTTT | CASSMYRTGMNTEAFF | TRBJ1-1 | . | TRBD1 | TRBV3-1/TRBV3-2
TGTGCCAGCAGCTTAGCTACACCGGGACTAGCGGGAGTGGGTCAGTACTTC | CASSLATPGLAGVGQYF | TRBJ2-4 | . | TRBD2 | TRBV7-2
TGTGCCAGCAGCTTGGAAGGGGGCCGCACTGAAGCTTTCTTT | CASSLEGGRTEAFF | TRBJ1-1 | . | TRBD1 | TRBV5-8
TGTGCCAGCAGTCCCATGACAGGGCCTATTAATCAGCCCCAGCATTTT | CASSPMTGPINQPQHF | TRBJ1-5 | . | TRBD1 | TRBV27
TGCGCCAGCAGCCACCCGCAGGGGACCCAGTACTTC | CASSHPQGTQYF | TRBJ2-5 | . | . | TRBV4-1
TGTGCCAGCTCACCGGAACGGGAAGAAAAACTGTTTTTT | CASSPEREEKLFF | TRBJ1-4 | . | . | TRBV18
TGTGCCAGTGGACAGGTCAATCAGCCCCAGCATTTT | CASGQVNQPQHF | TRBJ1-5 | . | TRBD1 | TRBV19
TGTGCCAGCAGTGAAGGGCTCCTGTACCAAGAGACCCAGTACTTC | CASSEGLLYQETQYF | TRBJ2-5 | . | . | TRBV6-1
TGTGCCAGCAGCTACACCGGGACAGGGGTCCTCTCCGAGCAGTACTTC | CASSYTGTGVLSEQYF | TRBJ2-7 | . | TRBD1 | TRBV11-3
TGTGCCAGCAGTTACTCGCGGGGTTCTGGGGCCAACGTCCTGACTTTC | CASSYSRGSGANVLTF | TRBJ2-6 | . | . | TRBV6-5
TGTGCCAGCAGCCAAGTCTTAGGCGGGAGTTTGGGGGAGCTGTTTTTT | CASSQVLGGSLGELFF | TRBJ2-2 | . | TRBD2 | TRBV14
TGCAGCGTTGGAGCCGGGACAGCTGGAAACACCATATATTTT | CSVGAGTAGNTIYF | TRBJ1-3 | . | TRBD1 | TRBV29-1
TGTGCCAGCAGGCCCGAGGGGGACGAGCAGTACTTC | CASRPEGDEQYF | TRBJ2-7 | few | . | TRBV12-3/TRBV12-4
TGTGCCAGCAAGTTCTTGGGTAGCGGGGGCACTCAGCAGTTCTTC | CASKFLGSGGTQQFF | TRBJ2-1 | . | TRBD2 | TRBV2
TGTGCCAGCTCACCTTCGAGACAGGGAAAGGGCTACACCTTC | CASSPSRQGKGYTF | TRBJ1-2 | . | TRBD1 | TRBV18
TGTGCCAGCAGCGCTTACGGGACTCAGGATGGCTACACCTTC | CASSAYGTQDGYTF | TRBJ1-2 | . | . | TRBV9
TGTGCCAGTAAGGACAGGTCCACAGATACGCAGTATTTT | CASKDRSTDTQYF | TRBJ2-3 | . | TRBD1 | TRBV19
TGTGCCAGCAGCCAGAGGATGGGTACGCAGTATTTT | CASSQRMGTQYF | TRBJ2-3 | . | . | TRBV27
TGTGCCAGCAGCTTACAAGCGGCGAGCACAGATACGCAGTATTTT | CASSLQAASTDTQYF | TRBJ2-3 | . | . | TRBV7-2
TGTGCCAGCTCAGCGAGCGCAGCCGAAGCTTTCTTT | CASSASAAEAFF | TRBJ1-1 | . | . | TRBV18
TGTGCCAGCAGCTTAGACCCAGGGACCTACGAGCAGTACTTC | CASSLDPGTYEQYF | TRBJ2-7 | . | . | TRBV7-2
TGTGCCAGCAGCGCGGACAGGGGGCGCCCCTACGAGCAGTACTTC | CASSADRGRPYEQYF | TRBJ2-7 | . | TRBD1 | TRBV5-4
TGTGCCAGCAGCTTCTTCACAGAAGTAATAATGAACACTGAAGCTTTCTTT | CASSFFTEVIMNTEAFF | TRBJ1-1 | . | . | TRBV7-9
TGCGCCAGCAGTGGCGGGGGACTAGCGGAGACAGGCTCCTACAATGAGCAGTTCTTC | CASSGGGLAETGSYNEQFF | TRBJ2-1 | . | TRBD2 | TRBV10-1
TGTGCCAGCAGCCCAGAAACAGATCCCACAGATACGCAGTATTTT | CASSPETDPTDTQYF | TRBJ2-3 | . | . | TRBV6-5
TGCACCAGCAGCCAAAGCGCGTTCAGGGGCCCGATGAACACTGAAGCTTTCTTT | CTSSQSAFRGPMNTEAFF | TRBJ1-1 | . | . | TRBV1
TGTGCCAGCAGCTTAGACAGGGTTGGAAACACCATATATTTT | CASSLDRVGNTIYF | TRBJ1-3 | . | . | TRBV7-2
TGTGCCAGCAGCGAACAGGTCTCTGGAAACACCATATATTTT | CASSEQVSGNTIYF | TRBJ1-3 | few | . | TRBV9
TGTGCCAGCAGCCCCCAGACTCCCGGGAGCAATCAGCCCCAGCATTTT | CASSPQTPGSNQPQHF | TRBJ1-5 | . | . | TRBV7-2
TGTGCCAGCAGCCCACCATGGATGGGGAGCGCTGAAGCTTTCTTT | CASSPPWMGSAEAFF | TRBJ1-1 | . | . | TRBV7-8
TGTGCCAGCAGTTTCCCCGGGACATCTGGAAACACCATATATTTT | CASSFPGTSGNTIYF | TRBJ1-3 | . | . | TRBV28
TGTGCCAGCAGCTCGGACAGGGGATCAGATACGCAGTATTTT | CASSSDRGSDTQYF | TRBJ2-3 | . | TRBD1 | TRBV7-9
TGTGCCAGTAGTTGGGACAGGGTGCGGACCGGGGAGCTGTTTTTT | CASSWDRVRTGELFF | TRBJ2-2 | . | TRBD1 | TRBV19
TGCGCCAGCAGCCTGCCGGGACAGGGGCAAGGCTACACCTTC | CASSLPGQGQGYTF | TRBJ1-2 | few | TRBD1 | TRBV5-1
TGTGCCAGCAGGGGGACAGACTATAATTCACCCCTCCACTTT | CASRGTDYNSPLHF | TRBJ1-6 | . | TRBD1 | TRBV7-9
TGTGCCAGCAGCCTCTTCGCGGGGGCGGACACTGAAGCTTTCTTT | CASSLFAGADTEAFF | TRBJ1-1 | . | . | TRBV7-2
TGTGCCAGCAGCCCCGGGACTAGCGCTCAAGAGACCCAGTACTTC | CASSPGTSAQETQYF | TRBJ2-5 | . | TRBD2 | TRBV7-3
TGTGCCAGCAGCCAGGCTTACAGGGAAATCACTGAAGCTTTCTTT | CASSQAYREITEAFF | TRBJ1-1 | . | . | TRBV4-2
TGCGCCAGCAGCCAGGACAGGTCTGGAAACACCATATATTTT | CASSQDRSGNTIYF | TRBJ1-3 | once | TRBD1 | TRBV4-3
TGTGCCAGCAGTTCGACAGGGTCTGGCTACACCTTC | CASSSTGSGYTF | TRBJ1-2 | . | TRBD1 | TRBV12-3/TRBV12-4
TGTGCCAGCAGCCCTACAGGGGGGGCCGGGGAGCTGTTTTTT | CASSPTGGAGELFF | TRBJ2-2 | . | . | TRBV11-3
TGTGCCAGCAGTCCACCGGCGGAGAGGAATGAGCAGTTCTTC | CASSPPAERNEQFF | TRBJ2-1 | . | . | TRBV28
TGTGCCAGCAGCCCTGCCGGGGTGAAAGAGACCCAGTACTTC | CASSPAGVKETQYF | TRBJ2-5 | . | . | TRBV2
TGTGCCAGCAGCCAGACAGGGGAGGGTTACGAGCAGTACTTC | CASSQTGEGYEQYF | TRBJ2-7 | . | . | TRBV3-1/TRBV3-2
TGTGCCAGAAGCTCCTGCAGGTCCACTGAAGCTTTCTTT | CARSSCRSTEAFF | TRBJ1-1 | . | . | TRBV5-3